This TCR beta chain was sequenced during a study of blood T cells in healthy people across ages. Study-wide points: There was no known CMV status for donors, so expanded clonotype changes were possibly confounded.

PCR was performed a second time for roughly 7 to 12 cycles using a sample-barcoded 5' primer and a J-beta primer mix. TCRdb ran MiXCR on the 5' RACE reads and lists one entry per CDR3 protein. The sample lists about 750,000 distinct CDR3 sequences, approximately 53% occurring once. This CDR3 comprises 16 residues. CDR1 and CDR2 (germline): ENHRY, SYGVKD. The V and J ends lost 6 bases and 1 base, in that order; junction bases with no gene match: 6. This clonotype was detected a few times. Its antigen remains unknown. The sequenced material came from blood. The chain links TRBV10-3 to TRBJ2-4, with 10 positions matching TRBD1. This TCR was recovered from a man older than 75 in good health. CDR3 amino acids: CAISPRGQGAKNIQYF. The DNA of the CDR3 is TGTGCCATCAGCCCGCGGGGACAGGGGGCCAAAAACATTCAGTACTTC.